This T cell receptor beta chain was captured by sequencing in a study of T-cell reconstitution after alpha-beta-depleted transplantation in children. Germline CDR1 and CDR2: DFQATT and SNEGSKA (reference sequence). Deletions cut 0 bases from V and 12 bases from J, with 11 bases between. This CDR3 is 11 amino acids long. Unique molecular identifiers were used to barcode this TCRbeta library. Each CDR3 protein gets one entry after TCRdb re-called the PCR reads with MiXCR. The sample shows 600,000 to 700,000 distinct CDR3 sequences, approximately 16% of them seen only once. This clonotype was observed at least ten times.

This clonotype was obtained from a human donor who donated a stem cell graft to a child with acute myeloid leukemia. The rearrangement joins TRBV20-1 to TRBJ2-5; D ambiguous. This material consisted of PBMCs from the stem cell graft donor, taken from the stem cell graft. This CDR3 reads CSAREPPGKYF. For the CDR3, the DNA is TGCAGTGCTAGAGAGCCCCCAGGAAAGTACTTC.